These 5 T cell receptor beta chains were all obtained from the same sample, sequenced in a study of blood T cell repertoires in COVID-19. The repertoire was sequenced with immunoSEQ multiplex PCR; TCRdb's copy has only in-frame clones and lacks some. The sample has about 140,000 clones, approximately 90% seen once; the top ten hold around 4.5%. The sample consisted of PBMCs or T cells enriched from blood (not recorded which). The source is a man between 45 and 60 years old who had recovered from COVID-19.

This clone was recorded only once. The chain recombines TRBV7-2 with TRBJ2-6; D ambiguous. The CDR3 is made up of 15 amino acids. Germline V lookup: CDR1 SGHTA, CDR2 FQGNSA. V gave up 6 bases and J gave up 0 bases, with 9 bases separating them. For the CDR3, the DNA is TGTGCCAGCAGACCACCCGGCTCTGGGGCCAACGTCCTGACTTTC. Its protein product is CASRPPGSGANVLTF.

The chain joins TRBV27 to TRBJ2-3; 12 bases are shared with TRBD1. The CDR3 runs 16 residues. The V gene end was trimmed by 6 bases and the J gene end by 1 base; junction bases not matched to a gene: 5. Germline CDR1 is MNHEY and CDR2 is SMNVEV (reference sequence). The CDR3 DNA follows: TGTGCCAGCAGCTACCGGGACAGGGGGCGCACAGATACGCAGTATTTT. Translating gives CASSYRDRGRTDTQYF.

This chain uses TRBV5-1 with TRBJ2-3; the match to TRBD1 covers 9 bases. J gave up 5 bases and V 9 bases, and 10 bases lay outside the gene matches. The germline gives CDR1 SGHRS, CDR2 YFSETQ. This CDR3 is 14 amino acids long. CDR3 sequence (DNA): TGCGCCACCCGGGACAGGGCGGAGGGAGATACGCAGTATTTT. This gives the protein CATRDRAEGDTQYF.

This clone showed up just once. V is TRBV6-2 or TRBV6-3 and J is TRBJ1-2, with D tentatively TRBD1 (5 bases). The CDR3 spans 14 residues. Trimming cost V 5 bases and J 2 bases, with 12 bases left between them. The germline V gene has CDR1 MNHEY and CDR2 SVGEGT. DNA for the CDR3: TGTGCCAGCAGTGTAGGGGTATTGAACTATGGCTACACCTTC. Protein sequence: CASSVGVLNYGYTF.

The chain joins TRBV28 to TRBJ1-4; 9 bases line up with TRBD1. The CDR3 covers 15 residues. V gave up 6 bases and J gave up 5 bases; unmatched junction bases: 7. Per the germline V gene, CDR1 is MDHEN and CDR2 is SYDVKM. CDR3 nucleotide sequence: TGTGCCAGCAGGAGCCCGGGACAGGGAAATGAAAAACTGTTTTTT. Its translation: CASRSPGQGNEKLFF.